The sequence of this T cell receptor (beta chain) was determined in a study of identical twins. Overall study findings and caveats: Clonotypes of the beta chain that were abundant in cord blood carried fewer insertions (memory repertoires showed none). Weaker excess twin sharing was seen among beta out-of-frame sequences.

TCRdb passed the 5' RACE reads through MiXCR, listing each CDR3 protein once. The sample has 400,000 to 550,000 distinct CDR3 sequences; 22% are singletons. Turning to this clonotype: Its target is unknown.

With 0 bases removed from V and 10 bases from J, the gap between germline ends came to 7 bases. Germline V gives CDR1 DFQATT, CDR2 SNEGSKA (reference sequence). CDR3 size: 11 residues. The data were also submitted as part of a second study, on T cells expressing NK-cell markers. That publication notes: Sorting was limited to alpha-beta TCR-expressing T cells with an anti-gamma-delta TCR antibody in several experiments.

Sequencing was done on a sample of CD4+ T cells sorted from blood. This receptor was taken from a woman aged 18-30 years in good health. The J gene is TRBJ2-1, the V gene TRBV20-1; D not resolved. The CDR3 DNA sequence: TGCAGTGCTAGAGACATCGGCGAGCAGTTCTTC. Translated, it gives CSARDIGEQFF.